This T cell receptor beta chain was obtained from a study of post-analysis software for immune sequencing data. TCR beta libraries were prepared from cDNA with unique molecular identifiers. Each CDR3 protein is one row after TCRdb ran MiXCR on the PCR reads. Here the sample spans about 540,000 distinct CDR3 sequences, less than 40% being singletons. In germline, CDR1 is KGHDR, CDR2 SFDVKD. V lost 2 bases to trimming and J lost 0 bases, with 11 bases between them. The CDR3 extends over 16 amino acids. Study results and caveats: Samples from a shared batch, those prepared together, strongly co-clustered by F measure. About five TRBV segments were more frequent in patients than controls; TRBV5-6, TRBV5-1 and TRBV20-1 belonged to this group.

As for this clonotype: Its matching antigen is unknown.

V is TRBV24-1 and J is TRBJ2-3, with a tentative D call TRBD1 (6 bases). The receptor comes from a girl aged 2-17 years with multiple sclerosis. The specimen sequenced was blood. The CDR3 loop is CATSDSRTVSTDTQYF. CDR3 DNA sequence: TGTGCCACCAGTGATTCCAGGACAGTTAGCACAGATACGCAGTATTTT.